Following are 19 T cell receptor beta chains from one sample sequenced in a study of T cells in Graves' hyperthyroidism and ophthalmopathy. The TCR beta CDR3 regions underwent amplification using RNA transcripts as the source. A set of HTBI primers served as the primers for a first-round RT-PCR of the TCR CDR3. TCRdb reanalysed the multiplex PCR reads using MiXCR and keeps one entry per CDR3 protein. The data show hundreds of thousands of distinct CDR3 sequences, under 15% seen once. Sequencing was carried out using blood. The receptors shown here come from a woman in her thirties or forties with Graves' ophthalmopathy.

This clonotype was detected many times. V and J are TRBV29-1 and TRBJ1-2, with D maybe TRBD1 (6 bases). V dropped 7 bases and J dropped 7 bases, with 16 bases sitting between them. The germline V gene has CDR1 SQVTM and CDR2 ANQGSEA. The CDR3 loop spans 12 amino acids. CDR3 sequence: CSASGTPLGYTF. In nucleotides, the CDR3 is TGCAGCGCCTCCGGGACACCCCTTGGCTACACCTTC.

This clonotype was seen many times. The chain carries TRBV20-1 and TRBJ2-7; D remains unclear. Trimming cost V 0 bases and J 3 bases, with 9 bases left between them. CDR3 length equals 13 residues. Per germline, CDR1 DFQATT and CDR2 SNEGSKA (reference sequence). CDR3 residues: CSARDRTFYEQYF. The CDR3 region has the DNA TGCAGTGCTAGAGACAGGACCTTCTACGAGCAGTACTTC.

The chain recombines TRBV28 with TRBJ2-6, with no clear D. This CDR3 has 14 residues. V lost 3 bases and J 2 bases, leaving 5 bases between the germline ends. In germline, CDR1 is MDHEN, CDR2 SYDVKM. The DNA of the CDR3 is TGTGCCAGCAGTTTTGAACCTGGGGCCAACGTCCTGACTTTC. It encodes CASSFEPGANVLTF. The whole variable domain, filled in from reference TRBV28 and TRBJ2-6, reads DVKVTQSSRYLVKRTGEKVFLECVQDMDHENMFWYRQDPGLGLRLIYFSYDVKMKEKGDIPEGYSVSREKKERFSLILESASTNQTSMYLCASSFEPGANVLTFGAGSRLTVL.

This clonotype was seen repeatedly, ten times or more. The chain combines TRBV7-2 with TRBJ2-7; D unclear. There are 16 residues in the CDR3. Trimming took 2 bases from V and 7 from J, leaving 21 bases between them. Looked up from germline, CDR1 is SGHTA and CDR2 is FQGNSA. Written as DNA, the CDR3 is TGTGCCAGCAGCTTATCGGCGCTACCCCCTACGATTGAGCAGTACTTC. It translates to CASSLSALPPTIEQYF.

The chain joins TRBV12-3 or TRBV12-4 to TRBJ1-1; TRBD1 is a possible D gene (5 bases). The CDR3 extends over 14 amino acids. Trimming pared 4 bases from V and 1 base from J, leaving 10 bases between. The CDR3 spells CASSWTKRNTEAFF. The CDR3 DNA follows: TGTGCCAGCAGTTGGACAAAAAGGAACACTGAAGCTTTCTTT.

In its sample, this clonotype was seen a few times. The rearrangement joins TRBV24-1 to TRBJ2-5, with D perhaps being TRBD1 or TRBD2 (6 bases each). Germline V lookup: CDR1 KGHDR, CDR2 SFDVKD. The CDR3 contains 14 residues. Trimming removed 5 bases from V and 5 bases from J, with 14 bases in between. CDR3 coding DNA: TGTGCCACCAGTGTGGGGGGCGCCGGGGAGACCCAGTACTTC. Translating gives CATSVGGAGETQYF.

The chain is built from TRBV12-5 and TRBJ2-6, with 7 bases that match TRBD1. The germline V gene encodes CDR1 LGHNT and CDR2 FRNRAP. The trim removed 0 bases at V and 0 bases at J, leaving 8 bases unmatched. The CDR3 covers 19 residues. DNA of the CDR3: TGTGCTAGTGGTTTGGTACCAGGGACAGCCTTCTCTGGGGCCAACGTCCTGACTTTC. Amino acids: CASGLVPGTAFSGANVLTF.

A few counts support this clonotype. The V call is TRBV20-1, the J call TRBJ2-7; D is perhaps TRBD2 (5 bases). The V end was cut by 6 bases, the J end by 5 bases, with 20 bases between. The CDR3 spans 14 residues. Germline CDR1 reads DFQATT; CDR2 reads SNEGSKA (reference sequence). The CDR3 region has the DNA TGCAGTGCGAACCGACGGCGGGTTCAAGACGAGCAGTACTTC. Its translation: CSANRRRVQDEQYF.

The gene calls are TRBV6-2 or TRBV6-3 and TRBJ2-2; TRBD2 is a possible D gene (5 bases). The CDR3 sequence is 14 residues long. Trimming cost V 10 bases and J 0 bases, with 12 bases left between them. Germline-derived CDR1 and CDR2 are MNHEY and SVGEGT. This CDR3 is CATARVANTGELFF. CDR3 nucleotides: TGTGCCACCGCGAGGGTCGCGAACACCGGGGAGCTGTTTTTT.

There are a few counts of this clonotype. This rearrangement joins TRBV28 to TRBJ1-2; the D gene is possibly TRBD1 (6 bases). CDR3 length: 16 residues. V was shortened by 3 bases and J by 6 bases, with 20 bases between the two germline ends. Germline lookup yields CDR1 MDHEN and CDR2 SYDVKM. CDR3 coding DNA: TGTGCCAGCAGTTTGCTCCGGGACACTGCGTCGGATGGCTACACCTTC. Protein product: CASSLLRDTASDGYTF.

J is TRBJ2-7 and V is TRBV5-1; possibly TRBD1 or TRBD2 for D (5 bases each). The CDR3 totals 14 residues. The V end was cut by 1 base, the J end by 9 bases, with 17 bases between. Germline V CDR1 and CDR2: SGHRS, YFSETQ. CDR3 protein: CASSLNQGTRGQYF. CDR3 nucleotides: TGCGCCAGCAGCTTGAATCAGGGAACACGGGGGCAGTACTTC.

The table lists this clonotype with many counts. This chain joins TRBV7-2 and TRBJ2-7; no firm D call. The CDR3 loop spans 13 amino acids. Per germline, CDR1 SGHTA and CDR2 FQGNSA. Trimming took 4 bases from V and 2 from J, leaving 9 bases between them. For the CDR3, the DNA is TGTGCCAGCAGCTACCAAGGCGCCTACGAGCAGTACTTC. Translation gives CASSYQGAYEQYF.

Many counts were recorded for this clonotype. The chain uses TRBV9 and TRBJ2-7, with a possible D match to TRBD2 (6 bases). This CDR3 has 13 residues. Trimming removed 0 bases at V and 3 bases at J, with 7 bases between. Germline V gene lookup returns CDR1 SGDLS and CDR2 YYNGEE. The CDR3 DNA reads TGTGCCAGCAGCGTAGATAGCGGCTACGAGCAGTACTTC. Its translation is CASSVDSGYEQYF.

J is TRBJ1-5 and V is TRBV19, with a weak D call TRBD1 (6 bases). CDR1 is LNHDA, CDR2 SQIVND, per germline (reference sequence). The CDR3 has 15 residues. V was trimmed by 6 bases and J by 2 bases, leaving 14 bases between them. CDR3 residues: CASRQQGVGNQPQHF. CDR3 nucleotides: TGTGCCAGTAGGCAACAGGGAGTGGGCAATCAGCCCCAGCATTTT.

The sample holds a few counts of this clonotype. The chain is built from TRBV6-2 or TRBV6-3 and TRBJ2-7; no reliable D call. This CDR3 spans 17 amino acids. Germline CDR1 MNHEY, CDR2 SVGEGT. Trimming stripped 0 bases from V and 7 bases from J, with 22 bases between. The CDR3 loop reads CASSYSANRADHGEQYF. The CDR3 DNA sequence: TGTGCCAGCAGTTACTCGGCAAACCGGGCGGATCACGGTGAGCAGTACTTC.

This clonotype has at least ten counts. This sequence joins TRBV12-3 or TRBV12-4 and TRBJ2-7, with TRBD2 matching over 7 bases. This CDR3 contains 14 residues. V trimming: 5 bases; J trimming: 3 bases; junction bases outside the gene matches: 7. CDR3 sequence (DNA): TGTGCCAGCAGTCCCACGCGGGAGTACTACGAGCAGTACTTC. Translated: CASSPTREYYEQYF.

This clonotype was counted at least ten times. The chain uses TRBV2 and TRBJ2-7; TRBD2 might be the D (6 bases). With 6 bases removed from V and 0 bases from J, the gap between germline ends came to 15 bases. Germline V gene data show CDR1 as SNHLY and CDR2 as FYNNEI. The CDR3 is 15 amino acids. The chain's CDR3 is CASSAQSGVSYEQYF. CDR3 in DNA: TGTGCCAGCAGCGCTCAATCGGGGGTCTCCTACGAGCAGTACTTC.

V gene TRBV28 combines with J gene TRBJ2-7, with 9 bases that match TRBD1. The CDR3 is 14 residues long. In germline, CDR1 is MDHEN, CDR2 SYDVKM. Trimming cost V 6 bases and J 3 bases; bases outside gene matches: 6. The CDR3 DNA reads TGTGCCAGCAGAGAGGGACAGGGTCTCTACGAGCAGTACTTC. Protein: CASREGQGLYEQYF.

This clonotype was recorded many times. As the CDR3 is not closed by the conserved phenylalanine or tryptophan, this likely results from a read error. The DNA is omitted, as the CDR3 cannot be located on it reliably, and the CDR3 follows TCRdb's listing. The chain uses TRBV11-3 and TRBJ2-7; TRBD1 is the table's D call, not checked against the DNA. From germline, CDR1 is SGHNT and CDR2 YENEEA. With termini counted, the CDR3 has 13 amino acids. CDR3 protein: CASSLSPWNRAKA.